This T cell receptor (beta chain) was observed in a study of T cell repertoires in cytomegalovirus infection. This clonotype was counted a few times. Its antigen is unknown. TCRdb processed the reads anew with MiXCR; each CDR3 protein has one entry. The table records around 630,000 distinct CDR3 sequences, 20% to 30% of them present only once. Germline V gene lookup returns CDR1 LGHNT and CDR2 FRNRAP. The V and J ends lost 2 bases and 10 bases respectively, with 14 bases between them. The CDR3 is 13 residues long. Study-wide findings and caveats: Frequencies of public TCR beta families were cumulated, and this identified carriers of CMV plus the relevant HLA.

The rearrangement uses TRBV12-5 and TRBJ1-1, with D unclear. The TCR sequence derives from a human donor in good health (CMV status not recorded). Some clones in this sample may be carry-over from other donors' samples. The sequencing sample was made of CD8+ T cells from PBMCs. The CDR3 DNA is TGTGCTAGTGGTTTGTTCAACCGTGATATAGCTTTCTTT. It is translated as CASGLFNRDIAFF.